The clone carrying this T cell receptor beta chain was counted ten times or more. What it recognizes is unknown. The PBMCs were sourced from fresh peripheral blood (about 9.6 ml). Amplified regions were TCR beta CDR3 sequences from RNA transcripts. The TCR CDR3 was amplified in a first-round RT-PCR using the HTBI primer set. One entry per CDR3 protein results from TCRdb running MiXCR on the multiplex PCR reads. The table shows approximately 520,000 distinct CDR3 sequences, with about a fifth occurring only once. The data were obtained in a study of T cells in Graves' hyperthyroidism and ophthalmopathy. Study-level results: Classification by a 13 V-J model distinguished ophthalmopathy from stable hyperthyroidism.

The germline V gene encodes CDR1 SGHRS and CDR2 YFSETQ. The CDR3 contains 14 residues. The ends were cut back, 0 bases at V and 3 bases at J, with 10 bases in the middle. The sequence was obtained from a man aged 18 to 29 with Graves' hyperthyroidism. The sequenced sample consisted of blood. V usage is TRBV5-1 and J usage is TRBJ2-7; no firm D call. CDR3 sequence (DNA): TGCGCCAGCAGCTTGGAAAGTACGGGCTACGAGCAGTACTTC. It encodes CASSLESTGYEQYF.